The TCR beta chain under discussion was sequenced for a study of blood T cell repertoires in COVID-19. Study summary: The United States, Italy and Spain provided the acute and convalescent COVID-19 samples.

Original analysis: From reference gene primer amplification, estimates of nucleated cell counts were derived. Assay: immunoSEQ multiplex PCR; the TCRdb copy retains only in-frame clones and omits some. The D gene and trimming were derived from the DNA, and the V and J assignments and clone size from that table. The sample includes 150,000 to 200,000 clones, 89% of them seen just once. V shed 5 bases and J 2 bases; nucleotides not matched to a gene: 13. The germline V gene has CDR1 SEHNR and CDR2 FQNEAQ (reference sequence). This CDR3 spans 18 amino acids. The material sequenced was peripheral blood. The chain carries TRBV7-9 and TRBJ2-2, with 8 positions matching TRBD2. The sequence derives from a man aged 18 to 30 who had recovered from COVID-19. Here the CDR3 DNA reads TGTGCCAGCAGCCCCGGGTTTAGCGGGGAATTTAACACCGGGGAGCTGTTTTTT. The encoded protein is CASSPGFSGEFNTGELFF.